The 19 T cell receptor beta chains given below trace back to one sample, sequenced in a study of CD4 T cells in relation to SARS-CoV-2 and coronaviruses. Method: immunoSEQ multiplex PCR; TCRdb's copy keeps in-frame clones and lacks some. The profile covers approximately 36,000 clones, with 77% appearing a single time and 20% taken by the ten largest. Antigen specificity for these receptors is unknown. Sequencing was performed on memory CD4+ T cells from PBMCs, cultured in vitro. The receptors were sampled from an adult with COVID-19.

CDR3 coding DNA: TGTGCCATCCGGACTAGCGGGATGGGCCCGACGCAGTATTTT. Protein sequence: CAIRTSGMGPTQYF. The rearrangement uses TRBV10-3 and TRBJ2-3; 12 nucleotides match TRBD2. Germline V gives CDR1 ENHRY, CDR2 SYGVKD. The CDR3 covers 14 residues. J lost 9 bases, V lost 8 bases, and 9 bases had no gene match.

The chain carries TRBV2 and TRBJ1-3; no reliable D call. CDR3 length: 13 amino acids. V shed 4 bases and J shed 3 bases, with 7 bases lying between them. Germline CDR1 and CDR2: SNHLY and FYNNEI. In nucleotides, the CDR3 is TGTGCCAGCAGTGCGGGGATTGGAAACACCATATATTTT. As protein: CASSAGIGNTIYF.

The chain links TRBV4-1 to TRBJ2-7, with 8 bases matching TRBD1. Germline V gene sequence: CDR1 MGHRA, CDR2 YSYEKL. The CDR3 is made up of 15 amino acids. V shed 2 bases and J 6 bases; nucleotides not matched to a gene: 9. The CDR3 DNA follows: TGCGCCAGCAGCCAAAGGACAAACAGGGGGTCCGAGCAGTACTTC. Translating it yields CASSQRTNRGSEQYF.

This rearrangement joins TRBV3-1 (or the pseudogene TRBV3-2) to TRBJ2-1, with 9 bases matching TRBD2. Unmatched junction bases numbered 13, after V lost 1 base and J lost 6 bases. The length of the CDR3 is 18 residues. The germline gives CDR1 LGHDT, CDR2 YNNKEL (reference sequence). The CDR3 loop reads CASSQAPGLALVGNEQFF. The CDR3 DNA follows: TGTGCCAGCAGCCAAGCCCCCGGACTAGCGCTGGTTGGCAATGAGCAGTTCTTC.

V is TRBV30 and J is TRBJ1-6; no definite D call. The germline V and J ends were trimmed by 0 bases and 0 bases, with 24 bases remaining between them. The CDR3 is made up of 21 amino acids. CDR1 GTSNPN and CDR2 SVGIG come from the germline V gene (reference sequence). The CDR3 region is CAWSVKDRSWVFGSYNSPLHF. In nucleotides, the CDR3 is TGTGCCTGGAGTGTAAAGGATAGGTCGTGGGTCTTTGGCTCCTATAATTCACCCCTCCACTTT.

The sample holds a few counts of this clone. The rearrangement uses TRBV4-1 and TRBJ2-1; the D is unclear. The CDR3 is made up of 13 amino acids. V was pared by 1 base and J by 6 bases, with 7 bases between. From germline, CDR1 is MGHRA and CDR2 YSYEKL. The CDR3 spells CASSQGRINEQFF. CDR3 nucleotides: TGCGCCAGCAGCCAAGGGCGGATCAATGAGCAGTTCTTC.

This clone has only one observation. The rearrangement uses TRBV7-2 and TRBJ2-5, with unresolved D. Trimming took 4 bases from V and 3 from J, leaving 15 bases between them. The CDR3 is 15 amino acids. The germline V gene has CDR1 SGHTA and CDR2 FQGNSA. Here the CDR3 DNA reads TGTGCCAGCAGCTCCCTCCTTGGAAAGGAAGAGACCCAGTACTTC. This encodes CASSSLLGKEETQYF.

V is TRBV24-1 and J is TRBJ2-1, with 12 bases fitting TRBD2. Trimming cost V 4 bases and J 3 bases; bases outside gene matches: 15. Per the germline V gene, CDR1 is KGHDR and CDR2 is SFDVKD. This CDR3 spans 20 amino acids. This CDR3 reads CATSDPTSTSGRTRYNEQFF. The CDR3 bases are TGTGCCACCAGTGACCCCACAAGTACTAGCGGGAGGACCCGCTACAATGAGCAGTTCTTC.

This clone was recorded once. J is TRBJ2-3 and V is TRBV14; 9 bases are a match to TRBD1. The CDR3 is made up of 13 amino acids. Germline assignment: CDR1 SGHDN and CDR2 FVKESK. After removal of 7 bases from V and 3 bases from J, the junction contained 2 bases not matched to a gene. The CDR3 spells CASKGQGTDTQYF. The DNA of the CDR3 is TGTGCCAGCAAGGGACAGGGAACAGATACGCAGTATTTT.

The CDR3 bases are TGTGCCAGCAGCTTGGGACAGGGGAGGCACACTGAAGCTTTCTTT. Translation gives CASSLGQGRHTEAFF. V usage is TRBV7-9 and J usage is TRBJ1-1; TRBD1 matches at 10 bases. The CDR3 totals 15 residues. Germline V gene lookup returns CDR1 SEHNR and CDR2 FQNEAQ (reference sequence). Trimming cost V 3 bases and J 3 bases; bases outside gene matches: 4. Full variable domain (rest looked up from reference TRBV7-9 and TRBJ1-1): DTGVSQNPRHKITKRGQNVTFRCDPISEHNRLYWYRQTLGQGPEFLTYFQNEAQLEKSRLLSDRFSAERPKGSFSTLEIQRTEQGDSAMYLCASSLGQGRHTEAFFGQGTRLTVV.

This chain connects TRBV28 to TRBJ2-7; D tentatively fits TRBD1 or TRBD2 (6 bases each). The ends were cut back, 4 bases at V and 0 bases at J, with 13 bases in the middle. Per germline, CDR1 MDHEN and CDR2 SYDVKM. The CDR3 is 15 amino acids. The CDR3 reads CASSSPGGRSYEQYF. The CDR3, as DNA: TGTGCCAGCAGTTCCCCTGGGGGGCGCTCCTACGAGCAGTACTTC. Complete variable domain (other parts from reference TRBV28 and TRBJ2-7): DVKVTQSSRYLVKRTGEKVFLECVQDMDHENMFWYRQDPGLGLRLIYFSYDVKMKEKGDIPEGYSVSREKKERFSLILESASTNQTSMYLCASSSPGGRSYEQYFGPGTRLTVT.

V is TRBV11-2 and J is TRBJ1-1, with D uncertain. The germline V gene has CDR1 SGHAT and CDR2 FQNNGV. The CDR3 is 13 residues long. The germline V and J ends were trimmed by 5 bases and 8 bases, with 15 bases remaining between them. CDR3 sequence (DNA): TGTGCCAGCAGCCTCGGGGTCGATTCAGAAGCTTTCTTT. This translates into CASSLGVDSEAFF.

The DNA of the CDR3 is TGTGCCAGCAGTTACTCGAGGCAGGGCGGTGAAAAACTGTTTTTT. Amino acid sequence: CASSYSRQGGEKLFF. V and J are TRBV6-6 and TRBJ1-4, with D perhaps TRBD1 (5 bases). CDR1 is MNHNY, CDR2 SVGAGI, per germline (reference sequence). The CDR3 runs to 15 residues. Trimming left V 0 bases short and J 7 bases short, with 12 bases between.

V is TRBV6-5 and J is TRBJ1-5; D remains unclear. Trimming left V 7 bases short and J 14 bases short, with 24 bases between. CDR1 is MNHEY, CDR2 SVGAGI, per germline. CDR3 size: 14 residues. The CDR3 spells CASTSSTVASEEHF. The CDR3 nucleotides read TGTGCCAGCACCTCATCCACGGTAGCCTCTGAAGAGCATTTT.

The rearrangement uses TRBV19 and TRBJ1-1; no clear D. The V and J ends lost 7 bases and 1 base respectively, with 10 bases between them. Germline CDR1 is LNHDA and CDR2 is SQIVND (reference sequence). This CDR3 has 13 amino acids. CDR3: CASTVARNTEAFF. Written as DNA, the CDR3 is TGTGCCAGTACTGTAGCCCGGAACACTGAAGCTTTCTTT.

This rearrangement joins TRBV3-1 (or the pseudogene TRBV3-2) to TRBJ2-3; D gene ambiguous. V lost 0 bases and J 6 bases, leaving 13 bases between the germline ends. Germline CDR1 is LGHDT and CDR2 is YNNKEL (reference sequence). The CDR3 runs to 15 residues. The CDR3 loop reads CASSQDPGFRDTQYF. CDR3 nucleotides: TGTGCCAGCAGCCAAGATCCAGGATTTCGGGATACGCAGTATTTT.

This chain uses TRBV6-5 with TRBJ1-6; no clear D. CDR1 and CDR2 from the germline V gene are MNHEY and SVGAGI. V lost 2 bases and J lost 6, with 11 bases in between. This CDR3 has 15 residues. The chain's CDR3 is CASSYQLWTNSPLHF. CDR3 DNA sequence: TGTGCCAGCAGTTACCAACTGTGGACTAATTCACCCCTCCACTTT.

The chain uses TRBV29-1 and TRBJ2-1; 10 bases are shared with TRBD2. The ends lost 7 bases at V and 0 bases at J; junction bases unmatched: 6. The germline CDR1 and CDR2 sequences are SQVTM and ANQGSEA. The CDR3 loop spans 15 amino acids. The CDR3 loop reads CSAAPSGSSYNEQFF. For the CDR3, the DNA is TGCAGCGCAGCCCCTAGCGGGAGCTCCTACAATGAGCAGTTCTTC.

CDR3 in amino acids: CATGTERNEQYF. CDR3 nucleotides: TGTGCCACAGGGACAGAGAGAAACGAGCAGTACTTC. This chain joins TRBV19 and TRBJ2-7; 7 bases align to TRBD1. Trimming took 10 bases from V and 5 from J; bases not matched to a gene: 8. The CDR3 contains 12 residues. From germline, CDR1 is LNHDA and CDR2 SQIVND (reference sequence).